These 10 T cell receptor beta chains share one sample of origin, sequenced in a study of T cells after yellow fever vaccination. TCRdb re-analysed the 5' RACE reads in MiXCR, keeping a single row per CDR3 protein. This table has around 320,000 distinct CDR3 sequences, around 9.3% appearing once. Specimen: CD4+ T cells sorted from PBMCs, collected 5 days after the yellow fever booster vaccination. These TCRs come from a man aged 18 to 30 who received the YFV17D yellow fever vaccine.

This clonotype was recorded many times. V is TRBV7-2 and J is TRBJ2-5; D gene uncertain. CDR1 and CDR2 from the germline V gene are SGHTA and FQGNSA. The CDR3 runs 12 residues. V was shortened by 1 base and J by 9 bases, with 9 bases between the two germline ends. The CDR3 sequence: CASSLESMAQYF. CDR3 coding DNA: TGTGCCAGCAGCTTAGAATCTATGGCCCAGTACTTC.

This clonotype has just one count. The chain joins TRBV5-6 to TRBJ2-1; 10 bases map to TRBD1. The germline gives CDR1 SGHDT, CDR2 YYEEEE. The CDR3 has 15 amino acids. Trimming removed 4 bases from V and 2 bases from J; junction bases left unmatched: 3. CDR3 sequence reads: CASSMGQGTYNEQFF. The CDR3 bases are TGTGCCAGCAGCATGGGACAGGGGACCTACAATGAGCAGTTCTTC.

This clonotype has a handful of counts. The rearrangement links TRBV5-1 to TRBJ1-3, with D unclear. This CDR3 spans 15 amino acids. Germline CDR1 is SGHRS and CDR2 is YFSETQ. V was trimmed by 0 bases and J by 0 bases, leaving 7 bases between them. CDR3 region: CASSLGRNSGNTIYF. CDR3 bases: TGCGCCAGCAGCTTGGGACGGAACTCTGGAAACACCATATATTTT.

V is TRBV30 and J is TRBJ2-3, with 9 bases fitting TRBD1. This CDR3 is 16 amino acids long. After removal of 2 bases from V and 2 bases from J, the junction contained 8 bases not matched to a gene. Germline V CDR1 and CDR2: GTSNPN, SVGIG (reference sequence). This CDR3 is CAWSKRTGAPTDTQYF. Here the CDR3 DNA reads TGTGCCTGGAGTAAGAGGACAGGGGCCCCCACAGATACGCAGTATTTT.

The CDR3 region is CASSEAASGQETQYF. CDR3 nucleotides: TGCGCCAGCAGTGAGGCGGCTAGCGGGCAAGAGACCCAGTACTTC. This sequence joins TRBV10-1 and TRBJ2-5, with 8 positions matching TRBD2. CDR1 and CDR2 from the germline V gene are WNHNN and SYGVQD (reference sequence). The trim removed 2 bases at V and 2 bases at J, leaving 4 bases unmatched. This CDR3 spans 15 amino acids.

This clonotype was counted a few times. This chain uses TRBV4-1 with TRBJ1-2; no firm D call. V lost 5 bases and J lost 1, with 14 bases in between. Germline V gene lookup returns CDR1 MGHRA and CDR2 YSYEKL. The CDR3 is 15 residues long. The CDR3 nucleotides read TGCGCCAGCAGCACCCAGTCAGATCTTAACTATGGCTACACCTTC. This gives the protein CASSTQSDLNYGYTF.

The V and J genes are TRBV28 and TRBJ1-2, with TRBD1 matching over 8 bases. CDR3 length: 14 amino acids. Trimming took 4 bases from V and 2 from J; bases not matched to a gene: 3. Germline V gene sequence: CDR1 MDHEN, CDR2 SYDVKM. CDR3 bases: TGTGCCAGCAGTTCGTCAGGGGGCAACTATGGCTACACCTTC. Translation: CASSSSGGNYGYTF.

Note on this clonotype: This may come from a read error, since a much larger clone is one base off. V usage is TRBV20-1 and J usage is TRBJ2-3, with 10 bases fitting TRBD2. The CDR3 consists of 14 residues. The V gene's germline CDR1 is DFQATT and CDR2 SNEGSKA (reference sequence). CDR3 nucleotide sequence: TGCAGTGCTAGGTCTAGCGGGAGCACAGATACGAAGTATTTT. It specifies CSARSSGSTDTKYF.

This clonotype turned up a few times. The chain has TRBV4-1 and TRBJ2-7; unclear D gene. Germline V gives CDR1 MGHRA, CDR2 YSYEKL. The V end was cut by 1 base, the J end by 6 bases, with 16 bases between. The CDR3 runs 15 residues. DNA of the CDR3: TGCGCCAGCAGCCAAGCCCGCGGATCTCGTGCCGAGCAGTACTTC. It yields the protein CASSQARGSRAEQYF.

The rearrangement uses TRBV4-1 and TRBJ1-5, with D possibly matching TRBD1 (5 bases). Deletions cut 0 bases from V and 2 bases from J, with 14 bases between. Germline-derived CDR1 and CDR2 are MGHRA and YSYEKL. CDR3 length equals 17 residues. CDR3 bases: TGCGCCAGCAGCCAAGATGAAGTTCAGGGTGGCAATCAGCCCCAGCATTTT. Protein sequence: CASSQDEVQGGNQPQHF.